Presented here are 13 T cell receptor beta chains from one specimen sequenced in a study of Graves' ophthalmopathy and Graves' hyperthyroidism. RNA transcripts were the source from which TCR beta CDR3 regions were amplified. Following a first-round RT-PCR that used HTBI primers, a second-round multiplex PCR was carried out. TCRdb processed the multiplex PCR reads anew with MiXCR; each CDR3 protein has one entry. The sample records approximately 1.2 million distinct CDR3 sequences, about two fifths being singletons. Sequencing used peripheral blood or thyroid tissue (not recorded which). The receptors originated from an adult man with Graves' hyperthyroidism.

The rearrangement links TRBV4-1 to TRBJ2-6, with D possibly TRBD1 on 6 matching bases. Germline V gene data show CDR1 as MGHRA and CDR2 as YSYEKL. Trimming left V 0 bases short and J 0 bases short, with 9 bases between. CDR3 size: 17 residues. CDR3 sequence: CASSQELGGSGANVLTF. The CDR3 DNA reads as TGCGCCAGCAGCCAAGAATTAGGGGGCTCTGGGGCCAACGTCCTGACTTTC.

This clonotype was detected a few times. The V gene is TRBV20-1, the J gene TRBJ1-1; 10 bases agree with TRBD1. Germline V gene lookup returns CDR1 DFQATT and CDR2 SNEGSKA (reference sequence). The ends lost 1 base at V and 1 base at J; junction bases unmatched: 9. The CDR3 is 17 amino acids. The CDR3 nucleotides are TGCAGTGCTAGAGGGGAGGGGGACAGGGGATGGAACACTGAAGCTTTCTTT. This encodes CSARGEGDRGWNTEAFF.

As for this clonotype: A much larger clone sits a single nucleotide away, making a read error possible. J is TRBJ2-7 and V is TRBV7-2; 7 nucleotides match TRBD2. The CDR3 has 15 amino acids. Germline V gene data show CDR1 as SGHTA and CDR2 as FQGNSA. CDR3 in amino acids: CASSLVGGRSYERYF. CDR3 sequence (DNA): TGTGCCAGCAGCTTAGTCGGCGGGAGATCCTACGAGCGGTACTTC.

J is TRBJ1-2 and V is TRBV30; D might be TRBD1 (5 bases). V lost 0 bases, J lost 8 bases, and 10 bases lay in between. Looked up from germline, CDR1 is GTSNPN and CDR2 is SVGIG (reference sequence). This CDR3 has 12 residues. The CDR3 DNA reads TGTGCCTGGAGTGTCTCAGGGTTCGGCTACACCTTC. It codes for CAWSVSGFGYTF.

At least ten counts were recorded for this clonotype. This chain connects TRBV14 to TRBJ2-5, with TRBD2 identical over 11 bases. Germline CDR1 and CDR2: SGHDN and FVKESK. The junction had 3 bases not matched to a gene; V was cut back by 3 bases and J by 6 bases. The CDR3 covers 14 residues. The DNA for the CDR3 is TGTGCCAGCAGCCATAGCGGGGGGGCAAAGACCCAGTACTTC. The encoded protein is CASSHSGGAKTQYF.

This clonotype came up many times. The chain links TRBV15 to TRBJ2-7; tentatively, D is TRBD2 (5 bases). Looked up from germline, CDR1 is LNHNV and CDR2 is YYDKDF (reference sequence). Trimming took 8 bases from V and 3 from J, leaving 17 bases between them. The CDR3 runs 14 residues. This CDR3 is CATAPRLGLYEQYF. The CDR3 DNA follows: TGTGCCACCGCACCCCGGCTAGGACTCTACGAGCAGTACTTC. Full variable domain (remainder filled in from reference TRBV15 and TRBJ2-7): DAMVIQNPRYQVTQFGKPVTLSCSQTLNHNVMYWYQQKSSQAPKLLFHYYDKDFNNEADTPDNFQSRRPNTSFCFLDIRSPGLGDTAMYLCATAPRLGLYEQYFGPGTRLTVT.

This clonotype was recorded many times. CDR3 bases: TGTGCCAGCAGCCAAGCTAACAGCCTGAACACTGAAGCTTTCTTT. This translates into CASSQANSLNTEAFF. J is TRBJ1-1 and V is TRBV14; the D is unclear. The CDR3 loop spans 15 amino acids. CDR1 and CDR2 (germline): SGHDN, FVKESK. V was clipped by 1 base and J by 0 bases, with 9 bases between them.

This clonotype was detected ten times or more. The chain employs TRBV29-1 and TRBJ1-1; maybe TRBD1 (6 bases). Germline CDR1 is SQVTM and CDR2 is ANQGSEA. CDR3 length equals 12 residues. Trimming took off 6 bases at V and 0 bases at J, with 8 bases between the two ends. The CDR3 DNA reads TGCAGCGTACCAGGGGTGAACACTGAAGCTTTCTTT. It encodes CSVPGVNTEAFF.

This clonotype appeared many times. The genes are TRBV9 and TRBJ1-6, with 7 positions matching TRBD1. The CDR3 has 14 amino acids. CDR1 SGDLS and CDR2 YYNGEE come from the germline V gene. With V trimmed by 0 bases and J by 7 bases, 1 base remained unmatched. CDR3 residues: CASSVAGGNSPLHF. For the CDR3, the DNA is TGTGCCAGCAGCGTAGCAGGGGGGAATTCACCCCTCCACTTT.

This clonotype was seen only a few times. The chain recombines TRBV30 with TRBJ2-2; D is ambiguous. V was pared by 2 bases and J by 4 bases, with 2 bases between. Germline values: CDR1 GTSNPN, CDR2 SVGIG (reference sequence). The CDR3 length is 11 residues. The CDR3, as DNA: TGTGCCTGGAGTCCCACCGGGGAGCTGTTTTTT. It codes for CAWSPTGELFF.

This chain links TRBV14 with TRBJ2-2, with D perhaps being TRBD1 or TRBD2 (5 bases each). The germline gives CDR1 SGHDN, CDR2 FVKESK. The CDR3 consists of 19 residues. V lost 1 base and J lost 3, with 21 bases in between. CDR3 in DNA: TGTGCCAGCAGCCAAGGGGGACGGTCCGGTCGCGGGTACACCGGGGAGCTGTTTTTT. It translates to CASSQGGRSGRGYTGELFF.

This rearrangement joins TRBV10-3 to TRBJ2-1; 7 bases fit TRBD1. This CDR3 contains 14 residues. Trimming at V came to 10 bases and at J to 2 bases, leaving 8 bases not matched to a gene. In germline, CDR1 is ENHRY, CDR2 SYGVKD. For the CDR3, the DNA is TGTGCCACTCACGACAGGGAAACCTACAATGAGCAGTTCTTC. It codes for CATHDRETYNEQFF.

This clonotype was seen a few times. A much larger clone lies one base from this, so it may be a read error. This chain links TRBV29-1 with TRBJ1-1; possibly TRBD1 or TRBD2 for D (5 bases each). The DNA end is a closer match to TRBJ2-1, so the J assignment may be wrong. The CDR3 is made up of 13 amino acids. The V gene's germline CDR1 is SQVTM and CDR2 ANQGSEA. For the CDR3, the DNA is TGCAGCGTTGAAGGTACGAGGGACGGTGAGCAGTTCTTC. This translates into CSVEGTRDGEQFF.